This entry features one T cell receptor beta chain sequence. This entry belongs to a study of shared clonotypes between healthy human individuals. Study overall: Per donor, three plates held CD4 naive cells, three held CD4 memory, two held CD8 naive and one held CD8 memory.

The method was immunoSEQ multiplex PCR; TCRdb's version includes in-frame clones alone and lacks a portion of them. Of 2.5 million or so clones in the sample, about 92% are singletons; the top ten hold roughly 0.14%. V lost 0 bases and J 1 base, leaving 7 bases between the germline ends. The CDR3 has 15 residues. From germline, CDR1 is SGHVS and CDR2 FQNEAQ. The V gene is TRBV7-8, the J gene TRBJ1-5; D is unclear. Sequences were obtained from naive CD4+ T cells sorted from blood. Subset denoted: CD45RA+ positively selected. This sequence originates from a man younger than 35 in good health. CDR3 nucleotide sequence: TGTGCCAGCAGCTTAGCGCACGGCAGCAATCAGCCCCAGCATTTT. Translation: CASSLAHGSNQPQHF. The full variable domain, completed using reference TRBV7-8 and TRBJ1-5, is GAGVSQSPRYKVAKRGQDVALRCDPISGHVSLFWYQQALGQGPEFLTYFQNEAQLDKSGLPSDRFFAERPEGSVSTLKIQRTQQEDSAVYLCASSLAHGSNQPQHFGDGTRLSIL.